A single sample is the source of the 15 T cell receptor beta chains below, sequenced in a study of blood T cell repertoires in COVID-19. Profiled with immunoSEQ multiplex PCR; TCRdb holds only in-frame clones, not every one. The data show approximately 200,000 clones, roughly 84% seen once. Input material: peripheral blood. These receptors originate from a woman aged 60-70 years with acute or convalescent COVID-19.

J is TRBJ1-6 and V is TRBV6-5, with D possibly being TRBD1 (6 bases). V dropped 0 bases and J dropped 8 bases, with 11 bases sitting between them. The V gene's germline CDR1 is MNHEY and CDR2 SVGAGI. The CDR3 consists of 15 residues. CDR3 in amino acids: CASSYSWAGDSPLHF. CDR3 nucleotides: TGTGCCAGCAGTTACTCTTGGGCAGGGGATTCACCCCTCCACTTT.

The chain recombines TRBV3-1 (or the pseudogene TRBV3-2) with TRBJ1-2; TRBD1 might be the D (5 bases). Germline loops: CDR1 LGHDT, CDR2 YNNKEL (reference sequence). The CDR3 is 13 residues long. V lost 8 bases to trimming and J lost 7 bases, with 17 bases between them. For the CDR3, the DNA is TGTGCCAGCGGTACTCAGGGAAAGGGTGGCTACACCTTC. Translated: CASGTQGKGGYTF.

The chain has TRBV4-3 and TRBJ1-2; no clear D gene. The CDR3 contains 15 residues. V dropped 0 bases and J dropped 5 bases, with 13 bases sitting between them. Per the germline V gene, CDR1 is LGHNA and CDR2 is YSLEER. In DNA form, the CDR3 reads TGCGCCAGCAGCCAAGAACGGGTGGGTGGGTATGGCTACACCTTC. Translated: CASSQERVGGYGYTF.

This rearrangement joins TRBV5-5 to TRBJ2-7, with 7 bases identical to TRBD2. CDR1 and CDR2 from the germline V gene are SGHKS and YYEKEE (reference sequence). The CDR3 sequence is 16 residues long. The ends lost 3 bases at V and 2 bases at J; junction bases unmatched: 11. CDR3 nucleotides: TGTGCCAGCAGCTGGGCGGGGGATGGTGGGACCTACGAGCAGTACTTC. Protein product: CASSWAGDGGTYEQYF.

V gene TRBV6-5 combines with J gene TRBJ1-1; TRBD1 aligns across 8 bases. The CDR3 sequence is 15 residues long. V trimming: 7 bases; J trimming: 3 bases; junction bases outside the gene matches: 10. Germline CDR1 is MNHEY and CDR2 is SVGAGI. This chain's CDR3 is CASILRQGSDTEAFF. In nucleotides, the CDR3 is TGTGCCAGCATCTTAAGACAGGGGAGCGACACTGAAGCTTTCTTT.

The chain recombines TRBV27 with TRBJ1-2, with 9 bases that match TRBD1. J lost 4 bases, V lost 6 bases, and 12 bases had no gene match. Germline lookup yields CDR1 MNHEY and CDR2 SMNVEV (reference sequence). The CDR3 is 16 amino acids. The DNA for the CDR3 is TGTGCCAGCAGCTCCCTAACTCCGACAGGGGGCTATGGCTACACCTTC. This codes for CASSSLTPTGGYGYTF.

CDR3 sequence (DNA): TGCGCCAGCAGCTTGGGCCGGGGGGGCCAGAATGAGCAGTTCTTC. This gives the protein CASSLGRGGQNEQFF. The rearrangement joins TRBV5-1 to TRBJ2-1; 8 nucleotides line up with TRBD2. Losses at the gene ends were 0 bases for V and 7 bases for J; bases not matched to a gene: 6. The CDR3 has 15 residues. In germline, CDR1 is SGHRS, CDR2 YFSETQ.

This clone was observed a handful of times. The V gene is TRBV5-4, the J gene TRBJ1-2; 10 nucleotides align to TRBD1. The CDR3 has 14 residues. Germline V gene sequence: CDR1 SGHNT, CDR2 YYREEE (reference sequence). Losses at the gene ends were 0 bases for V and 8 bases for J; bases not matched to a gene: 4. The CDR3 DNA sequence: TGTGCCAGCAGCTTGGAGGGACAGGGGCGCGGCTACACCTTC. It specifies CASSLEGQGRGYTF.

Concerning this clone: At the DNA level, this CDR3 is encoded by other sequences in the same sample as well. The chain joins TRBV6-6 to TRBJ1-6; D is perhaps TRBD1 (5 bases). V lost 0 bases and J 8 bases, leaving 8 bases between the germline ends. The CDR3 sequence is 14 residues long. Germline-derived CDR1 and CDR2 are MNHNY and SVGAGI (reference sequence). CDR3 sequence: CASSYSGGDSPLHF. The CDR3 DNA follows: TGTGCCAGCAGTTACTCGGGGGGGGATTCACCCCTCCACTTT.

This chain uses TRBV12-5 with TRBJ2-2, with 9 bases fitting TRBD1. Losses at the gene ends were 5 bases for V and 4 bases for J; bases not matched to a gene: 5. Germline V CDR1 and CDR2: LGHNT, FRNRAP. CDR3 length: 15 amino acids. DNA of the CDR3: TGTGCTAGTGGTACGGGACAGGGAGGCACCGGGGAGCTGTTTTTT. Amino acids: CASGTGQGGTGELFF.

This chain uses TRBV9 with TRBJ2-4; D unclear. The CDR3 contains 14 residues. The V end was cut by 0 bases, the J end by 8 bases, with 12 bases between. CDR1 is SGDLS and CDR2 is YYNGEE in the germline V gene. In DNA, the CDR3 is TGTGCCAGCAGCGTAGCAGCGCGTCGGGACATTCAGTACTTC. It codes for CASSVAARRDIQYF.

CDR3 amino acids: CASSLVGGDTEAFF. In DNA, the CDR3 is TGTGCCAGCAGCTTAGTCGGGGGAGACACTGAAGCTTTCTTT. The V and J genes are TRBV7-9 and TRBJ1-1, with D maybe TRBD1 (5 bases). CDR3 length: 14 amino acids. CDR1 is SEHNR and CDR2 is FQNEAQ in the germline V gene (reference sequence). Trimming stripped 1 base from V and 3 bases from J, with 9 bases between.

This clone was seen only once. This chain connects TRBV30 to TRBJ1-5; TRBD1 might be the D (5 bases). In germline, CDR1 is GTSNPN, CDR2 SVGIG (reference sequence). V was pared by 7 bases and J by 5 bases, with 18 bases between. The length of the CDR3 is 14 residues. Here the CDR3 DNA reads TGTGCCTACGCGGGGCCCGGCCGGTATCAGCCCCAGCATTTT. This gives the protein CAYAGPGRYQPQHF.

The V call is TRBV5-4, the J call TRBJ1-2; 12 bases agree with TRBD1. V dropped 3 bases and J dropped 2; count of bases not matched to a gene: 5. The CDR3 contains 16 residues. The V gene's germline CDR1 is SGHNT and CDR2 YYREEE (reference sequence). Here the CDR3 reads CASSSGQGAYNYGYTF. As DNA, the CDR3 is TGTGCCAGCAGCTCGGGACAGGGGGCCTACAACTATGGCTACACCTTC.

The chain recombines TRBV27 with TRBJ1-1; TRBD1 is a possible D gene (6 bases). This CDR3 is built from 14 residues. The V gene lost 8 bases and the J gene lost 5 bases, with 18 bases spanning the gap. The V gene's germline CDR1 is MNHEY and CDR2 SMNVEV (reference sequence). The CDR3 DNA sequence: TGTGCCAGCGGACCATATGGACAGAAGACTGAAGCTTTCTTT. The encoded protein is CASGPYGQKTEAFF.